This T cell receptor (beta chain) was identified during a study of T-cell memory formation after mild COVID-19. Trimming took 0 bases from V and 6 from J; bases not matched to a gene: 9. CDR1 is SGDLS, CDR2 YYNGEE, per germline. This CDR3 is 17 amino acids long. Using its own MiXCR run on the 5' RACE reads, TCRdb lists one record per CDR3 protein. The sample shows roughly 170,000 distinct CDR3 sequences, roughly 23% of them seen only once. Remarks on this clonotype: Its target is unknown.

Study outcomes and limitations: Most CD4+ clones that shrank were in CM and EM, while CD8+ ones turned up in EMRA.

The sequence came from an adult woman who had mild COVID-19 (a few samples of this study predate the infection). Cell type and time point are not known. The chain joins TRBV9 to TRBJ2-1; 10 bases fit TRBD2. The sample comprised PBMCs or a T cell subset sorted from them (not recorded which). The CDR3 nucleotides read TGTGCCAGCAGCGTAGACTCGGTGTCTAGCGGGGGCAATGAGCAGTTCTTC. It yields the protein CASSVDSVSSGGNEQFF.